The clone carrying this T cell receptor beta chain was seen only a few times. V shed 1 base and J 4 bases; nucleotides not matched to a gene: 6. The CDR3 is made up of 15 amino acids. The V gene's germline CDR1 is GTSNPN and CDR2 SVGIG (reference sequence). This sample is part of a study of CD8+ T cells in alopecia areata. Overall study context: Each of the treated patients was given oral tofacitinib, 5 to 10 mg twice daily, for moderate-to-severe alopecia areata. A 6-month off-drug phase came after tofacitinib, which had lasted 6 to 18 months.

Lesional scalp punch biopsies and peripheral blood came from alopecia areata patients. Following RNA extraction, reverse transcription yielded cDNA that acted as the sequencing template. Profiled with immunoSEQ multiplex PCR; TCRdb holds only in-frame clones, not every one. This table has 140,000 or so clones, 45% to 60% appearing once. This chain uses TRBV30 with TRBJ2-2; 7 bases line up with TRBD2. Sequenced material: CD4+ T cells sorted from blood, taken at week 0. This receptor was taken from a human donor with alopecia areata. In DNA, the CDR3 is TGTGCCTGGAGTGAGGGCGGGAGCAGCACCGGGGAGCTGTTTTTT. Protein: CAWSEGGSSTGELFF.